This TCR beta chain is from a study of cytomegalovirus exposure and HLA in healthy donors. General study points: Association of a missense DCLRE1C variant with TCR beta V- and J-gene trimming was reported in a later analysis. In vitro data verified a few CMV-associated chains as specific for CMV antigens.

Use of 60 Vbeta and 13 Jbeta primers characterized the PCR. Generated by immunoSEQ multiplex PCR, the TCRdb table keeps only in-frame clones and is missing some. The sample totals 70,000 to 75,000 clones; its top ten clones hold approximately 3.9%. The CDR3 covers 13 residues. V was shortened by 1 base and J by 4 bases, with 7 bases between the two germline ends. Germline V gene lookup returns CDR1 LNHDA and CDR2 SQIVND (reference sequence). Details on this clone: Its antigen is as yet unknown.

The TCR comes from a female donor in good health and CMV-seropositive. Sequencing was done on a sample of PBMCs. The chain combines TRBV19 with TRBJ1-2, with D maybe TRBD1 (6 bases). The CDR3 reads CASSIGTVYGYTF. CDR3 coding DNA: TGTGCCAGTAGTATAGGGACAGTCTATGGCTACACCTTC. Combining the CDR3 with reference TRBV19 and TRBJ1-2 gives the whole variable domain DGGITQSPKYLFRKEGQNVTLSCEQNLNHDAMYWYRQDPGQGLRLIYYSQIVNDFQKGDIAEGYSVSREKKESFPLTVTSAQKNPTAFYLCASSIGTVYGYTFGSGTRLTVV.